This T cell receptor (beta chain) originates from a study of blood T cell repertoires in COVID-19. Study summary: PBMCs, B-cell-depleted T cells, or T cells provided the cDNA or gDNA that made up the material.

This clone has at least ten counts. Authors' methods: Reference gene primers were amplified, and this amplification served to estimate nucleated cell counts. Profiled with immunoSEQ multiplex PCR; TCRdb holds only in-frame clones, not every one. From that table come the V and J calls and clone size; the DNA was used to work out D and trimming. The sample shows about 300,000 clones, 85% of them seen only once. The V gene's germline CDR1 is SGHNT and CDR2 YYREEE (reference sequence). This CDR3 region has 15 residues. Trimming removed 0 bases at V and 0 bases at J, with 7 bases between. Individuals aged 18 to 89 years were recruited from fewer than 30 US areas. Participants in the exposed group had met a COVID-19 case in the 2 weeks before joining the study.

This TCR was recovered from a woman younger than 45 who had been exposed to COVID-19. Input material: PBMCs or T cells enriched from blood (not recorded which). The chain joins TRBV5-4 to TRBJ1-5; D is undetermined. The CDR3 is CASSLDLNSNQPQHF. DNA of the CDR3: TGTGCCAGCAGCTTGGACTTAAATAGCAATCAGCCCCAGCATTTT.